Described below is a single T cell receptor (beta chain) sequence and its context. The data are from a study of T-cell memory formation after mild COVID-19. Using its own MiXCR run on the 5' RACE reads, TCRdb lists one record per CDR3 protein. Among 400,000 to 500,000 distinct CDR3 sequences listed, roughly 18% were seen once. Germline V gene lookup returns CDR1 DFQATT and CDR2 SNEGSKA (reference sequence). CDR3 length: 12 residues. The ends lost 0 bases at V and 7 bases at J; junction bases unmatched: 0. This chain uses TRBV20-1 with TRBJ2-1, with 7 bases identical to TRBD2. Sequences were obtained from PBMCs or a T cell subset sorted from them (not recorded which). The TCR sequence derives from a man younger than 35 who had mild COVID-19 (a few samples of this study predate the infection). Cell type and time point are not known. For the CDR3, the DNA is TGCAGTGCTAGAGAGGGGGGGAATGAGCAGTTCTTC. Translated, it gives CSAREGGNEQFF.